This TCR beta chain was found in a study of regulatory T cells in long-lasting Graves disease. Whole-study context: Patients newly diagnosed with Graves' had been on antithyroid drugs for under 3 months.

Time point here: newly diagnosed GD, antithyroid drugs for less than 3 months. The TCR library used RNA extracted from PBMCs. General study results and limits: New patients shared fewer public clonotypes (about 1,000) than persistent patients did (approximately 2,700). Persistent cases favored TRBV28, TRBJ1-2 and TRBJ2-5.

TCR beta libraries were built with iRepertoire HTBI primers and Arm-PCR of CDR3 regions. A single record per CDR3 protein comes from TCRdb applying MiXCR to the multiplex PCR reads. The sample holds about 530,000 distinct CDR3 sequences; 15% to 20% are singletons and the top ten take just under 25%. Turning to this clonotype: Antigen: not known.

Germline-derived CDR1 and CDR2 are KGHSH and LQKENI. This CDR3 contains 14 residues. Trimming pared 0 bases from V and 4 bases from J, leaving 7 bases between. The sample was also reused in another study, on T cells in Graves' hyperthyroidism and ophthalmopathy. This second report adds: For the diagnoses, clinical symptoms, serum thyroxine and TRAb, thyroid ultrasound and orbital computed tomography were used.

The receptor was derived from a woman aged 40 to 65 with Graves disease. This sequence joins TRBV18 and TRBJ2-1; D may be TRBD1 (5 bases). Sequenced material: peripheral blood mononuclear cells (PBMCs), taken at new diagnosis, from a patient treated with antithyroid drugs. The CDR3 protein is CASSPPGRYNEQFF. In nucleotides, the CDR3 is TGTGCCAGCTCACCACCGGGGCGTTACAATGAGCAGTTCTTC.